The T cell receptor beta chain described here comes from a study of shared clonotypes between healthy human individuals. V dropped 7 bases and J dropped 4 bases, with 16 bases sitting between them. The CDR3 contains 14 residues. Germline V gene lookup returns CDR1 SNHLY and CDR2 FYNNEI. The assay was immunoSEQ multiplex PCR, and TCRdb's table has in-frame clones only and misses some. Of 400,000 to 600,000 clones in the sample, about three quarters were seen once. Healthy adults negative for HIV, lacking recent acute infections or vaccinations, served as donors. V and J are TRBV2 and TRBJ2-5; possibly TRBD1 for D (5 bases). What was sequenced was PBMCs. This receptor was identified in a woman in her forties in good health. Some clones in this sample may be carry-over from other donors' samples. DNA of the CDR3: TGTGCCAGCATGAGGACACAGGTGGGAGAGACCCAGTACTTC. This sequence encodes CASMRTQVGETQYF.